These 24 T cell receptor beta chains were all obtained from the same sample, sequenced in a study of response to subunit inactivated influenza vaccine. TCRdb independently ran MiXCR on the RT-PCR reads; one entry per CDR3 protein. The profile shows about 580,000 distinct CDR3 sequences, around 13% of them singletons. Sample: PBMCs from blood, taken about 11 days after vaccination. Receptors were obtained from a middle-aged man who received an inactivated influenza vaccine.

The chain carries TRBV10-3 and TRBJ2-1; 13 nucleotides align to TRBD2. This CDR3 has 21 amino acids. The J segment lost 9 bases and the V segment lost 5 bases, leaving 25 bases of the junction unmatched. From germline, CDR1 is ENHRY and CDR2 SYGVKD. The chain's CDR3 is CAISPLPPTSGGAGRSIEQFF. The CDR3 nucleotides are TGTGCCATCAGTCCCCTACCTCCTACTAGCGGGGGGGCCGGGAGAAGTATTGAGCAGTTCTTC.

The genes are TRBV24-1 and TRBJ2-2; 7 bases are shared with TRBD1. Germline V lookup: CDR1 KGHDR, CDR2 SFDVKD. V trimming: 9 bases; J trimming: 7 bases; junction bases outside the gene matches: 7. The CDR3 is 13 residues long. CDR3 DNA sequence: TGTGCCACCCGACAGGGAGTTGACGGGGAGCTGTTTTTT. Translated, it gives CATRQGVDGELFF.

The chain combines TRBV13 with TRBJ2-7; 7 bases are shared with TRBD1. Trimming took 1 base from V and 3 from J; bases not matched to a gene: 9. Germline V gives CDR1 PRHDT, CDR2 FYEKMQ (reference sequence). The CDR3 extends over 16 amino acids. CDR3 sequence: CASSLALGQNNYEQYF. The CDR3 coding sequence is TGTGCCAGCAGCTTAGCCCTGGGACAGAACAACTACGAGCAGTACTTC.

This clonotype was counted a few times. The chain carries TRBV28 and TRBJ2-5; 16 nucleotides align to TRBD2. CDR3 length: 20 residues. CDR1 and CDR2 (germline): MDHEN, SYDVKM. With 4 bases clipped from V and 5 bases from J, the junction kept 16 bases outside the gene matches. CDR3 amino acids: CASSSRGTSGGAFLLETQYF. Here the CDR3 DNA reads TGTGCCAGCAGTTCAAGGGGGACTAGCGGGGGGGCTTTCTTATTGGAGACCCAGTACTTC.

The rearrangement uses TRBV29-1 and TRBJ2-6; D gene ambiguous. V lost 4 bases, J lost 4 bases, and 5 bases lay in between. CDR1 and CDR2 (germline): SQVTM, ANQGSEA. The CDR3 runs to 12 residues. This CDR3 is CSVGQGANVLTF. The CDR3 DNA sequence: TGCAGCGTTGGGCAAGGGGCCAACGTCCTGACTTTC.

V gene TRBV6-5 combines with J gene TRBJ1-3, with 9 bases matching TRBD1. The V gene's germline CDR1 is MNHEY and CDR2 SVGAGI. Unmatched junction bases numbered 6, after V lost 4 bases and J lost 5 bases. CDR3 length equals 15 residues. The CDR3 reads CASSFRDRVRNTIYF. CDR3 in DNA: TGTGCCAGCAGTTTCCGGGACAGGGTGAGAAACACCATATATTTT.

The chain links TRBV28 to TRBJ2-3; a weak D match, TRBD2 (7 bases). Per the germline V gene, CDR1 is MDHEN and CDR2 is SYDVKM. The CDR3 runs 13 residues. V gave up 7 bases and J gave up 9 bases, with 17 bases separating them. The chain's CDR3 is CASMGAGVGTQYF. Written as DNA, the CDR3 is TGTGCCAGCATGGGGGCGGGAGTTGGCACGCAGTATTTT.

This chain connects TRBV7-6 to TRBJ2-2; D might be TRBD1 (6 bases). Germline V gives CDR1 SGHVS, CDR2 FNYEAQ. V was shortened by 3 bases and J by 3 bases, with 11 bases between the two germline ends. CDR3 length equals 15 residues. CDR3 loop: CASSFPGAYTGELFF. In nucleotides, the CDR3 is TGTGCCAGCAGCTTCCCAGGGGCTTACACCGGGGAGCTGTTTTTT.

CDR3 bases: TGCGCCAGCAGCCAGGCCGGGGCCACCGGGGAGCTGTTTTTT. Protein: CASSQAGATGELFF. The chain uses TRBV4-3 and TRBJ2-2; D may be TRBD1 or TRBD2 (5 bases each). Germline-derived CDR1 and CDR2 are LGHNA and YSLEER. The length of the CDR3 is 14 residues. The V end was cut by 3 bases, the J end by 4 bases, with 9 bases between.

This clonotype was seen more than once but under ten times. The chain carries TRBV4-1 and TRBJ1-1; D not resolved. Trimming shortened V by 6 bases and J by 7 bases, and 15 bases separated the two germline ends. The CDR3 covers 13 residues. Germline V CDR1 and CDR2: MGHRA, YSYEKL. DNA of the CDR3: TGCGCCAGCAGACGTGATCGGGGAGATGAAGCTTTCTTT. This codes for CASRRDRGDEAFF.

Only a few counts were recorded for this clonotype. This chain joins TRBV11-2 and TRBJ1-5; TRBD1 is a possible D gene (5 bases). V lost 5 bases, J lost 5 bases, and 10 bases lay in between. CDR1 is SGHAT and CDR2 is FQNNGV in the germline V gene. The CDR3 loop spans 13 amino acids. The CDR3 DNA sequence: TGTGCCAGCAGCCCGGCGACAGATCAGCCCCAGCATTTT. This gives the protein CASSPATDQPQHF.

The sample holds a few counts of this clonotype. The CDR3 spells CASSLALSYGYTF. CDR3 DNA sequence: TGTGCCAGCAGCTTAGCCCTAAGCTATGGCTACACCTTC. This rearrangement joins TRBV7-9 to TRBJ1-2; D call uncertain. The germline V and J ends were trimmed by 0 bases and 4 bases, with 6 bases remaining between them. Germline lookup yields CDR1 SEHNR and CDR2 FQNEAQ (reference sequence). The CDR3 is 13 residues long.

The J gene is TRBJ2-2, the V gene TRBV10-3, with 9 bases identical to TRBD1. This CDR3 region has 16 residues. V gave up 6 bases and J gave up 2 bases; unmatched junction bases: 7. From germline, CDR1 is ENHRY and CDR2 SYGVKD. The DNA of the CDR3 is TGTGCCATCAGGACGACAGGGGGGACAAACACCGGGGAGCTGTTTTTT. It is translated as CAIRTTGGTNTGELFF.

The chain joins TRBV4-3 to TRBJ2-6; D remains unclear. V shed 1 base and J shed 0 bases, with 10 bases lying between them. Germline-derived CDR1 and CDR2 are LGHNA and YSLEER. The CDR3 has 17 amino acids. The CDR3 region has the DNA TGCGCCAGCAGCCAAGGCCCCGCAGGCTCTGGGGCCAACGTCCTGACTTTC. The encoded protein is CASSQGPAGSGANVLTF.

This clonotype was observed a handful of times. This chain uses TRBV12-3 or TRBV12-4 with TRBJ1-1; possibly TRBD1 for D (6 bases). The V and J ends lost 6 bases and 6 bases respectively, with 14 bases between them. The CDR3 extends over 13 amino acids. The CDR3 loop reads CASRQQGFAEAFF. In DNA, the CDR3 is TGTGCCAGCAGGCAACAGGGTTTCGCTGAAGCTTTCTTT.

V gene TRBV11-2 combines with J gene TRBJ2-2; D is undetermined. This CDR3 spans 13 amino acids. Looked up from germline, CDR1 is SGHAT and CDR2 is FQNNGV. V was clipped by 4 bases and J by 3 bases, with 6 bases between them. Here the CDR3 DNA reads TGTGCCAGCAGCTGGGTAGACACCGGGGAGCTGTTTTTT. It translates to CASSWVDTGELFF.

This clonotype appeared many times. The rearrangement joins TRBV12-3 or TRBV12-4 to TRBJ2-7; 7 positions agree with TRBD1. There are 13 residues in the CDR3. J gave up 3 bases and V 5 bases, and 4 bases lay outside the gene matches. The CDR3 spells CASSPWDSYEQYF. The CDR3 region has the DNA TGTGCCAGCAGTCCCTGGGACAGCTACGAGCAGTACTTC.

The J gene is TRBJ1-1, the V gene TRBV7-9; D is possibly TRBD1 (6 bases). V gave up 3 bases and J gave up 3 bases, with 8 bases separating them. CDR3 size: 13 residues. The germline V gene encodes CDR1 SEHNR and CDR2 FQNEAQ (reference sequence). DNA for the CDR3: TGTGCCAGCAGCTTGAGGGGGGACACTGAAGCTTTCTTT. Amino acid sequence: CASSLRGDTEAFF.

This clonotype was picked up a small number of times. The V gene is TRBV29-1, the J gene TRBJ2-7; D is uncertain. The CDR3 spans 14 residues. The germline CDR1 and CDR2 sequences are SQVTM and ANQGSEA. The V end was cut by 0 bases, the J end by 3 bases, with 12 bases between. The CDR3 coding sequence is TGCAGCGTTGAAGATCCGCAGGAACTCTACGAGCAGTACTTC. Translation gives CSVEDPQELYEQYF.

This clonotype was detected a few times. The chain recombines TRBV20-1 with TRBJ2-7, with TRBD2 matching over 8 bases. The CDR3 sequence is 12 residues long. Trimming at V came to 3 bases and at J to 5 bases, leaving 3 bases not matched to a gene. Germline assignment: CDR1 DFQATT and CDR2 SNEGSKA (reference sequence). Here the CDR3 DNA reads TGCAGTGCTAGGGGACTAGAGGACGAGCAGTACTTC. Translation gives CSARGLEDEQYF.

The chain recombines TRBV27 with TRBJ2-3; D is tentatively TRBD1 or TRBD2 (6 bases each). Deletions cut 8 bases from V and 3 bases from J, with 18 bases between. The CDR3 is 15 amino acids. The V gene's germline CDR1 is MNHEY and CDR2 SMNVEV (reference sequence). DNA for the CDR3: TGTGCCAGCGCCCCACGGGGGCGGAGTACAGATACGCAGTATTTT. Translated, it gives CASAPRGRSTDTQYF.

CDR3 protein: CASRGAGTYDEQYF. The DNA of the CDR3 is TGTGCCAGCAGGGGGGCCGGGACTTACGACGAGCAGTACTTC. The rearrangement links TRBV28 to TRBJ2-7; the D gene could be TRBD1 or TRBD2 (6 bases each). Germline CDR1 is MDHEN and CDR2 is SYDVKM. The CDR3 consists of 14 residues. The V and J ends lost 6 bases and 5 bases respectively, with 17 bases between them.

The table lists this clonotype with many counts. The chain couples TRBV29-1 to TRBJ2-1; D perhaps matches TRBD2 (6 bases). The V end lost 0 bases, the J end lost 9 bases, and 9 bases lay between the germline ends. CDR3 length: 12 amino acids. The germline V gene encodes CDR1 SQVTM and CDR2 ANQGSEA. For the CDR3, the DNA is TGCAGCGTTGAAGATCTCGGGAGTGAGCAGTTCTTC. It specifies CSVEDLGSEQFF.

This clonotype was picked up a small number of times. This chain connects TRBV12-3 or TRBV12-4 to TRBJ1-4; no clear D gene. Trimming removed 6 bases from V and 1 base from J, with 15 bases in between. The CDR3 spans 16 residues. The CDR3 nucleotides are TGTGCCAGCAGCCAAGGAGGTGGAATAACTAATGAAAAACTGTTTTTT. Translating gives CASSQGGGITNEKLFF.